A single sample gave rise to the 11 T cell receptor beta chains below, sequenced in a study of beta chain features in type 1 diabetes. What was sequenced were expressed TCRB transcripts, since all of the isolated RNA had been reverse transcribed. The protocol was immunoSEQ multiplex PCR, while the TCRdb copy is restricted to in-frame clones and leaves out a portion. The sample yields hundreds of thousands of clones, 11% to 15% seen once. The antigens these receptors bind are not known. Study-level findings and limits: There was a moderate but significant shortening of TCRB CDR3s in all four CD4+ subsets of Type 1 diabetes patients.

Sequencing was carried out using naive CD4+ T cells from blood. The receptors derive from a man aged 18 to 30 with type 1 diabetes.

This clone was observed a handful of times. The V gene is TRBV7-9, the J gene TRBJ1-2; D is undetermined. The length of the CDR3 is 17 residues. Between the trimmed V and J ends, which lost 1 base and 4 bases, there was a span of 19 bases. The germline V gene has CDR1 SEHNR and CDR2 FQNEAQ (reference sequence). CDR3 bases: TGTGCCAGCAGCTTAGTAGAGGCCGTTATACCTCTCTATGGCTACACCTTC. Translated: CASSLVEAVIPLYGYTF.

The V call is TRBV11-3, the J call TRBJ2-3; no firm D call. Trimming removed 5 bases from V and 1 base from J, with 1 base in between. Germline-derived CDR1 and CDR2 are SGHNT and YENEEA. CDR3 length: 11 amino acids. The CDR3 here is CASSRTDTQYF. Written as DNA, the CDR3 is TGTGCCAGCAGCCGCACAGATACGCAGTATTTT.

This clone was seen more than once but under ten times. The chain joins TRBV29-1 to TRBJ1-1; 7 positions match TRBD1. Germline-derived CDR1 and CDR2 are SQVTM and ANQGSEA. The junction had 11 bases not matched to a gene; V was cut back by 7 bases and J by 3 bases. This CDR3 contains 14 residues. The CDR3 loop reads CSAATGWSYTEAFF. The CDR3 DNA reads as TGCAGCGCCGCGACAGGGTGGTCGTACACTGAAGCTTTCTTT.

The rearrangement joins TRBV6-6 to TRBJ1-1; perhaps TRBD1 as D (5 bases). The CDR3 has 14 amino acids. Looked up from germline, CDR1 is MNHNY and CDR2 is SVGAGI (reference sequence). Trimming pared 6 bases from V and 6 bases from J, leaving 17 bases between. CDR3 sequence (DNA): TGTGCCAGCAGCCTGGGGGGGTCTAGTCCTGAAGCTTTCTTT. Amino acids: CASSLGGSSPEAFF.

The sample holds a few counts of this clone. This sequence joins TRBV29-1 and TRBJ2-4; no clear D gene. Trimming shortened V by 3 bases and J by 1 base, and 7 bases separated the two germline ends. The length of the CDR3 is 13 residues. Germline V gene lookup returns CDR1 SQVTM and CDR2 ANQGSEA. The CDR3 DNA follows: TGCAGCGTTGAGATCCGGGCCAAAAACATTCAGTACTTC. Translated: CSVEIRAKNIQYF.

This rearrangement joins TRBV18 to TRBJ2-3; 7 bases align to TRBD1. This CDR3 contains 13 residues. V gave up 2 bases and J gave up 8 bases; unmatched junction bases: 4. Germline values: CDR1 KGHSH, CDR2 LQKENI. As DNA, the CDR3 is TGTGCCAGCTCACCAGACAGGGCGGGTACGCAGTATTTT. This gives the protein CASSPDRAGTQYF.

The J gene is TRBJ1-2, the V gene TRBV28, with 8 bases identical to TRBD1. Losses at the gene ends were 7 bases for V and 6 bases for J; bases not matched to a gene: 10. The CDR3 runs to 14 residues. The germline V gene has CDR1 MDHEN and CDR2 SYDVKM. CDR3 sequence: CASTTGQGANGYTF. CDR3 nucleotide sequence: TGTGCCAGCACCACTGGGCAGGGGGCGAATGGCTACACCTTC.

The chain employs TRBV5-1 and TRBJ1-1; no reliable D call. This CDR3 has 16 residues. Germline CDR1 is SGHRS and CDR2 is YFSETQ. V lost 2 bases and J 3 bases, leaving 17 bases between the germline ends. The CDR3 here is CASSLTRTGLDTEAFF. CDR3 sequence (DNA): TGCGCCAGCAGCTTAACTCGAACGGGTTTGGACACTGAAGCTTTCTTT.

This rearrangement joins TRBV30 to TRBJ1-4; D perhaps matches TRBD1 (5 bases). The germline V gene encodes CDR1 GTSNPN and CDR2 SVGIG (reference sequence). Trimming cost V 5 bases and J 7 bases, with 11 bases left between them. The CDR3 totals 12 residues. CDR3 protein: CAWRDVGEKLFF. CDR3 nucleotide sequence: TGTGCCTGGCGGGACGTGGGTGAAAAACTGTTTTTT.

The chain has TRBV4-2 and TRBJ1-4, with no clear D. Deletions cut 6 bases from V and 8 bases from J, with 19 bases between. The germline V gene encodes CDR1 LGHNA and CDR2 YNFKEQ. The CDR3 consists of 15 residues. In nucleotides, the CDR3 is TGTGCCAGCAGGCCAAGTCTACTGGTGGGAGAAAAACTGTTTTTT. It codes for CASRPSLLVGEKLFF.

This clone was detected a few times. This chain joins TRBV5-1 and TRBJ2-1; 7 bases align to TRBD1. The CDR3 runs to 14 residues. V shed 5 bases and J 4 bases; nucleotides not matched to a gene: 6. The germline V gene has CDR1 SGHRS and CDR2 YFSETQ. CDR3 nucleotide sequence: TGCGCCAGCAGTGCAGGGGGTAATTACAATGAGCAGTTCTTC. Residues: CASSAGGNYNEQFF.